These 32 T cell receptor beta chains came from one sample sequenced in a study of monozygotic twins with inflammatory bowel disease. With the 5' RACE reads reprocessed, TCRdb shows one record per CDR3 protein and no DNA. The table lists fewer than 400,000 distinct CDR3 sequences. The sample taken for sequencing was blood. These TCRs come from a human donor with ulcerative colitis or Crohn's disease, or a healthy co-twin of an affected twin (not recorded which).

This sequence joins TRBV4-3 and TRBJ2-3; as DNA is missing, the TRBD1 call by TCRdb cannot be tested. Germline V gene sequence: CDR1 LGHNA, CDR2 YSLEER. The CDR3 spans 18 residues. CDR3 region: CASSQDSARGESTDTQYF.

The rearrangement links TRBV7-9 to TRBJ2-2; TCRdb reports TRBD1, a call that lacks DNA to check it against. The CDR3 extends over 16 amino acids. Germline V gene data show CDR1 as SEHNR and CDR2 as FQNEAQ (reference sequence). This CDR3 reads CASSSKGRVRPGELFF. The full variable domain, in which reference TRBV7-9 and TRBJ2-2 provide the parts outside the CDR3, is DTGVSQNPRHKITKRGQNVTFRCDPISEHNRLYWYRQTLGQGPEFLTYFQNEAQLEKSRLLSDRFSAERPKGSFSTLEIQRTEQGDSAMYLCASSSKGRVRPGELFFGEGSRLTVL.

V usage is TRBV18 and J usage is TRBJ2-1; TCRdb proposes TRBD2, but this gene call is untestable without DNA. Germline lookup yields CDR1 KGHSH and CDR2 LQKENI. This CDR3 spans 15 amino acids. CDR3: CASSPRITSHNEQFF.

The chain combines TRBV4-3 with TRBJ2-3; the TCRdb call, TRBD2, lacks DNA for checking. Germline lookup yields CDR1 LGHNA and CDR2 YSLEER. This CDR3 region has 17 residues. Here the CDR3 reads CASSQAPLAGSTDTQYF.

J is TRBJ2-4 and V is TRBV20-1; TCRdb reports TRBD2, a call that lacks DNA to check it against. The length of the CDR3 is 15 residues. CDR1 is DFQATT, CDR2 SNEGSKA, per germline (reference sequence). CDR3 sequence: CSAISGGALKNIQYF.

CDR3 sequence: CASSPRTGAQPQHF. V and J are TRBV19 and TRBJ1-5; TCRdb calls TRBD1, which cannot be checked without DNA. The CDR3 contains 14 residues. CDR1 is LNHDA and CDR2 is SQIVND in the germline V gene (reference sequence).

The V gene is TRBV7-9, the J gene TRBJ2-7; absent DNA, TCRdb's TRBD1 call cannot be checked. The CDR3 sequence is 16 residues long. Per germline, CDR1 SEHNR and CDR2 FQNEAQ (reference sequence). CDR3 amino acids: CASSLRDRGSFYEQYF.

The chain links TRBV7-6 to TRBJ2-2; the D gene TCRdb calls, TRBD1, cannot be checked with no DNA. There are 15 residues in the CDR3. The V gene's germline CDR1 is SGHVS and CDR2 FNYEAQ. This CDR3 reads CASSLGASGTGELFF. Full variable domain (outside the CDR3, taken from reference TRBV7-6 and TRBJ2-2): GAGVSQSPRYKVTKRGQDVALRCDPISGHVSLYWYRQALGQGPEFLTYFNYEAQQDKSGLPNDRFSAERPEGSISTLTIQRTEQRDSAMYRCASSLGASGTGELFFGEGSRLTVL.

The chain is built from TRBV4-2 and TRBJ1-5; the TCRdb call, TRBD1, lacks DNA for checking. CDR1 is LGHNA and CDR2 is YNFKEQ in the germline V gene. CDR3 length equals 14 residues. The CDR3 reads CASSQDVGDGPQHF.

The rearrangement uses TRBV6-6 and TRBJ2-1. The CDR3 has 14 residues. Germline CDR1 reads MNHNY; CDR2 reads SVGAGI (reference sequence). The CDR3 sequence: CASSTSAGFNEQFF.

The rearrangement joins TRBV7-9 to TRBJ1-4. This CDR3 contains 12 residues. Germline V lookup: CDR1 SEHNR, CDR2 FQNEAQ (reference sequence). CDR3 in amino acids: CASSLGIGKLFF.

This CDR3 is CASKKQGSYEQYF. The chain carries TRBV27 and TRBJ2-7; TCRdb picks TRBD1, but there is no DNA to check that call. This CDR3 comprises 13 residues. Germline V gene lookup returns CDR1 MNHEY and CDR2 SMNVEV (reference sequence).

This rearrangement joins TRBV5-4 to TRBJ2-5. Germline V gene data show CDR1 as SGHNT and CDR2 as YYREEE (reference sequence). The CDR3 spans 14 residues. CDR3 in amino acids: CASRSQGDQETQYF.

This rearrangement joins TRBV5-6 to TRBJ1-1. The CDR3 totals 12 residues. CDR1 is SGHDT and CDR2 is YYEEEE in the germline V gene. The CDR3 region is CASAGLNTEAFF.

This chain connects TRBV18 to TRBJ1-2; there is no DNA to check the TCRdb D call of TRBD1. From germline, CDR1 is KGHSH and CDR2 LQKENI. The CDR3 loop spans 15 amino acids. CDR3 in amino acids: CASSPRPYPKDGYTF.

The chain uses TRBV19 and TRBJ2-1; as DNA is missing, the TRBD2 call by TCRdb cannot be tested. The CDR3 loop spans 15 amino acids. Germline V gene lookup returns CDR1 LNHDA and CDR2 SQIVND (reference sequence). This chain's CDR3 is CASNREAQSYNEQFF.

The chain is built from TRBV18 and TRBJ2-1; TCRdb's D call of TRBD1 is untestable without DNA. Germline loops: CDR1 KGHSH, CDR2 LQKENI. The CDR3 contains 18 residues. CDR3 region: CASSPPRFVGQQYNEQFF.

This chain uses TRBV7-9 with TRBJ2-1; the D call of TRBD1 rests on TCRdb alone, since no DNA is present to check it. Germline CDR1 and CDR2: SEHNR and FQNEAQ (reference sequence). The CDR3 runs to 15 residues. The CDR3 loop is CASSLEGVLRNEQFF. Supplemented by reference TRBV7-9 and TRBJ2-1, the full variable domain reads DTGVSQNPRHKITKRGQNVTFRCDPISEHNRLYWYRQTLGQGPEFLTYFQNEAQLEKSRLLSDRFSAERPKGSFSTLEIQRTEQGDSAMYLCASSLEGVLRNEQFFGPGTRLTVL.

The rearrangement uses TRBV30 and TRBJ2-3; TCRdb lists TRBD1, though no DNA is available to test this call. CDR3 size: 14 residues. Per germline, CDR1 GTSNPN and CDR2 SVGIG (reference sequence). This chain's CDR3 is CAWSGDWVPDTQYF.

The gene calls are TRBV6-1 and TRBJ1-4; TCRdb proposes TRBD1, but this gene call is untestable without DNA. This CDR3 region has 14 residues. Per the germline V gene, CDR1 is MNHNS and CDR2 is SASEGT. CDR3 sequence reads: CASRPRGRGEKLFF.

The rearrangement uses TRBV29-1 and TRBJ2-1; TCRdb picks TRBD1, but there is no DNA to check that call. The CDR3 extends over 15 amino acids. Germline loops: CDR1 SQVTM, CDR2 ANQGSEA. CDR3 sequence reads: CSVGPDARRYNEQFF.

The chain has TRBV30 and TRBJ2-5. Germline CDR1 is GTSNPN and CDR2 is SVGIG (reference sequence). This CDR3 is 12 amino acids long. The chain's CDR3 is CAWSYRQETQYF.

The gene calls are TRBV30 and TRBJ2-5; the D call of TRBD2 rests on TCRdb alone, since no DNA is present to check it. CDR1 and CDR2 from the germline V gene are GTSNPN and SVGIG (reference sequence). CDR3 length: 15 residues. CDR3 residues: CAWRGSGGGRETQYF.

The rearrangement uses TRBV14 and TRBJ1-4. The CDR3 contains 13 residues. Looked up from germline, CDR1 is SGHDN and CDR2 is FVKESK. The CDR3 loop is CASSGQTYGKLFF.

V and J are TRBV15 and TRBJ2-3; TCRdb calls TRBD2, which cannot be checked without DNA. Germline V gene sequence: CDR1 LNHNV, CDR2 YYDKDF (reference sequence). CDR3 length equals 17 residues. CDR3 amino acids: CATSRSRLAGITDTQYF.

Here the CDR3 reads CASSPGEQGEISYNEQFF. The chain carries TRBV5-5 and TRBJ2-1; checking the TCRdb D call of TRBD1 is not possible without DNA. The CDR3 spans 18 residues. Germline CDR1 and CDR2: SGHKS and YYEKEE (reference sequence).

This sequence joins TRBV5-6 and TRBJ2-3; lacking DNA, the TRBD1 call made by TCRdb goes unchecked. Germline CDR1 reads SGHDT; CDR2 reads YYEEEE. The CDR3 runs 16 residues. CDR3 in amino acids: CASSSGPGEEKDTQYF.

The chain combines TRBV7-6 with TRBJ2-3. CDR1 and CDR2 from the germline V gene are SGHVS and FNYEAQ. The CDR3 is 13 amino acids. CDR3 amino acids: CASSLEVSYTQYF.

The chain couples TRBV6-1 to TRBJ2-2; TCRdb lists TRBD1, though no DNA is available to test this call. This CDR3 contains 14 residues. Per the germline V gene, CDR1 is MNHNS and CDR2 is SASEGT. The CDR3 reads CASRVDRTTGELFF.

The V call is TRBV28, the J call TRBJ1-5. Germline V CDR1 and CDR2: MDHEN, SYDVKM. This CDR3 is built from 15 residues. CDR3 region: CASSPRGDGNQPQHF.

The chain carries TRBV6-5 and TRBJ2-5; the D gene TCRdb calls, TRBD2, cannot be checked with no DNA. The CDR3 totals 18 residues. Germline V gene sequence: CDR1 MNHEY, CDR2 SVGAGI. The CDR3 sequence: CASSYYPRLAGSQETQYF.

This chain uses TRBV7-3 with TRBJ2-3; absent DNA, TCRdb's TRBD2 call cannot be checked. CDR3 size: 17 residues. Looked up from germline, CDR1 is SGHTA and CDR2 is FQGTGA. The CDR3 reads CASSFPGTSGGSDTQYF.